The rows below give T cell receptor beta chains drawn from one sample of a study of beta chain features in type 1 diabetes. Clones were sequenced by immunoSEQ multiplex PCR, and TCRdb holds only the in-frame ones, with some missing. The repertoire holds over 150,000 clones, approximately 8% seen once, with roughly 0.5% in the top ten. The specimen sequenced was central memory CD4+ T cells from blood. Receptors were obtained from a man between 18 and 29 years old with type 1 diabetes. Each CDR3 is given with its conserved first and last residue. Fields, in order: V gene, J gene, CDR3 length, clone size, D gene, CDR3 protein, CDR3 DNA. The D gene is left open where the match is weak. The listing skips clone size in some rows; elsewhere it reads once, few, many or a size class.

v_gene: TRBV7-7; j_gene: TRBJ2-1; len: 16; abundance: .; d_gene: .; CDR3aa: CASSLSGDSSYNEQFF; CDR3nt: TGTGCCAGCAGCTTATCAGGGGATAGCTCCTACAATGAGCAGTTCTTC
v_gene: TRBV18; j_gene: TRBJ2-3; len: 13; abundance: .; d_gene: .; CDR3aa: CASSPPQGDTQYF; CDR3nt: TGTGCCAGCTCACCACCTCAGGGGGATACGCAGTATTTT
v_gene: TRBV27; j_gene: TRBJ2-7; len: 14; abundance: .; d_gene: TRBD1; CDR3aa: CASSINRDSYEQYF; CDR3nt: TGTGCCAGCAGTATCAACCGGGACAGCTACGAGCAGTACTTC
v_gene: TRBV7-2; j_gene: TRBJ2-7; len: 14; abundance: few; d_gene: TRBD1; CDR3aa: CASSTRQGSYEQYF; CDR3nt: TGTGCCAGCAGCACCCGACAGGGATCCTACGAGCAGTACTTC
v_gene: TRBV5-1; j_gene: TRBJ2-1; len: 14; abundance: few; d_gene: TRBD1; CDR3aa: CASSQRTGSGEQFF; CDR3nt: TGCGCCAGCAGCCAACGGACAGGGTCGGGTGAGCAGTTCTTC
v_gene: TRBV2; j_gene: TRBJ2-5; len: 13; abundance: once; d_gene: TRBD2; CDR3aa: CAVGAGGQETQYF; CDR3nt: TGTGCCGTTGGAGCGGGGGGGCAGGAGACCCAGTACTTC
v_gene: TRBV5-6; j_gene: TRBJ2-1; len: 15; abundance: few; d_gene: TRBD1; CDR3aa: CASSDGQDKYNEQFF; CDR3nt: TGTGCCAGCAGCGATGGACAGGATAAATACAATGAGCAGTTCTTC
v_gene: TRBV28; j_gene: TRBJ1-2; len: 15; abundance: .; d_gene: .; CDR3aa: CASIDRGRINYGYTF; CDR3nt: TGTGCCAGCATTGACCGTGGGAGGATAAACTATGGCTACACCTTC
v_gene: TRBV13; j_gene: TRBJ2-5; len: 15; abundance: few; d_gene: TRBD2; CDR3aa: CASSLLAGVQETQYF; CDR3nt: TGTGCCAGCAGCTTACTAGCGGGAGTCCAAGAGACCCAGTACTTC
v_gene: TRBV29-1; j_gene: TRBJ2-7; len: 12; abundance: few; d_gene: .; CDR3aa: CSVVDGGYEQYF; CDR3nt: TGCAGCGTTGTCGATGGGGGGTACGAGCAGTACTTC
v_gene: TRBV5-1; j_gene: TRBJ2-7; len: 13; abundance: few; d_gene: .; CDR3aa: CASREGDSYEQYF; CDR3nt: TGCGCCAGCCGTGAGGGGGACTCCTACGAGCAGTACTTC
v_gene: TRBV2; j_gene: TRBJ1-1; len: 14; abundance: .; d_gene: .; CDR3aa: CASSGTQGNTEAFF; CDR3nt: TGTGCCAGCAGTGGAACACAGGGGAACACTGAAGCTTTCTTT
v_gene: TRBV18; j_gene: TRBJ2-3; len: 12; abundance: many; d_gene: .; CDR3aa: CASSHFTDTQYF; CDR3nt: TGTGCCAGCTCTCACTTCACAGATACGCAGTATTTT
v_gene: TRBV15; j_gene: TRBJ1-3; len: 17; abundance: .; d_gene: .; CDR3aa: CATSRLREGSSGNTIYF; CDR3nt: TGTGCCACCAGCAGACTCCGGGAGGGGAGCTCTGGAAACACCATATATTTT
v_gene: TRBV5-6; j_gene: TRBJ2-5; len: 14; abundance: few; d_gene: TRBD2; CDR3aa: CASILTSGQETQYF; CDR3nt: TGTGCCAGCATACTGACTAGCGGACAAGAGACCCAGTACTTC
v_gene: TRBV5-1; j_gene: TRBJ1-1; len: 14; abundance: .; d_gene: .; CDR3aa: CASSPRLQNTEAFF; CDR3nt: TGCGCCAGCAGCCCTAGGTTACAGAACACTGAAGCTTTCTTT
v_gene: TRBV19; j_gene: TRBJ2-2; len: 13; abundance: .; d_gene: .; CDR3aa: CASSLLNTGELFF; CDR3nt: TGTGCCAGTAGTTTACTAAACACCGGGGAGCTGTTTTTT